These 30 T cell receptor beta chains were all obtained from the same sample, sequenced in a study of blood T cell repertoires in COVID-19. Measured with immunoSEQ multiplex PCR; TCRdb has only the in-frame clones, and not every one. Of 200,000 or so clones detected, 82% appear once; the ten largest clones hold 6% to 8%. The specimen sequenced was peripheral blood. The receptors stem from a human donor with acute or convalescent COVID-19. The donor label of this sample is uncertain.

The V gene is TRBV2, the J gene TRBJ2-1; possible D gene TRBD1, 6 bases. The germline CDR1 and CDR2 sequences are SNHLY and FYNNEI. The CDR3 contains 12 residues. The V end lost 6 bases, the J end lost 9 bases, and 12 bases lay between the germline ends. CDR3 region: CASRNRAGEQFF. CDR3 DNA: TGTGCCAGCAGGAACAGGGCCGGTGAGCAGTTCTTC.

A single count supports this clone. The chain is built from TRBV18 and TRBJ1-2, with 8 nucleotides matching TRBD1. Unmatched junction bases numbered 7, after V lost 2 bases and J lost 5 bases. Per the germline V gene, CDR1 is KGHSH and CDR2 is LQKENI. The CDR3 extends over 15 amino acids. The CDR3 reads CASSPARDRLYGYTF. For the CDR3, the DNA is TGTGCCAGCTCACCAGCCCGGGACAGGTTGTATGGCTACACCTTC.

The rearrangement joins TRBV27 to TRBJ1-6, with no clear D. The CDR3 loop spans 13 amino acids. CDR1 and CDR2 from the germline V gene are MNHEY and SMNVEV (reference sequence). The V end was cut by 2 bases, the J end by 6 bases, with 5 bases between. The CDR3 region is CASSLGLNSPLHF. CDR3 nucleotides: TGTGCCAGCAGTTTAGGGCTTAATTCACCCCTCCACTTT.

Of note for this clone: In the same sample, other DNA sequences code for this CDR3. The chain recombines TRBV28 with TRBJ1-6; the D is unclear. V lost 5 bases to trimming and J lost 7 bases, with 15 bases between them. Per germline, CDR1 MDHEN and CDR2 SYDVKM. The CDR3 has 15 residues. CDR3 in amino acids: CASSPPPGGNSPLHF. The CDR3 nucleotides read TGTGCCAGCAGTCCCCCGCCAGGCGGGAATTCACCCCTCCACTTT.

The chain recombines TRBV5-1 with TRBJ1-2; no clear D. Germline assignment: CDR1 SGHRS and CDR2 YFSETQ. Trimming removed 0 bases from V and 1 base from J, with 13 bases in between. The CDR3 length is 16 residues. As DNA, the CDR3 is TGCGCCAGCAGCTTGGAATTGGTAGGAGTTAACTATGGCTACACCTTC. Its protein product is CASSLELVGVNYGYTF.

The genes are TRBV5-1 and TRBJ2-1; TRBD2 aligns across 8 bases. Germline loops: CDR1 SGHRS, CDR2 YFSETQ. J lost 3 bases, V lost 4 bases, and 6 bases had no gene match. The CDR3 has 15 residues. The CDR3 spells CASSPIAGFYNEQFF. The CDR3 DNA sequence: TGCGCCAGCAGCCCCATAGCGGGATTCTACAATGAGCAGTTCTTC.

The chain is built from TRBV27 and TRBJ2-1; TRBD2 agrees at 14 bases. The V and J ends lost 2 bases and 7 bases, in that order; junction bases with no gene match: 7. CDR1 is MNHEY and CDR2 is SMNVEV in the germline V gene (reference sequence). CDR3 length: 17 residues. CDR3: CASSLRGTSGSLNEQFF. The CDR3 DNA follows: TGTGCCAGCAGTTTAAGGGGGACTAGCGGGAGCTTGAATGAGCAGTTCTTC.

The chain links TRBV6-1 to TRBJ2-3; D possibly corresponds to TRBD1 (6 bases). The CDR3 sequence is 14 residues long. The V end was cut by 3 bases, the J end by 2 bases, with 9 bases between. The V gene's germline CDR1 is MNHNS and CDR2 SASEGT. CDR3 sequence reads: CASSDWTDTDTQYF. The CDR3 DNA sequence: TGTGCCAGCAGTGATTGGACAGACACAGATACGCAGTATTTT.

For the CDR3, the DNA is TGTGCCAGCAGCCCTTATCGGACAGGCAATCAGCCCCAGCATTTT. This sequence encodes CASSPYRTGNQPQHF. V is TRBV2 and J is TRBJ1-5, with D possibly TRBD1 on 6 matching bases. CDR1 and CDR2 (germline): SNHLY, FYNNEI. Trimming pared 6 bases from V and 2 bases from J, leaving 14 bases between. The length of the CDR3 is 15 residues. The full variable domain, completed using reference TRBV2 and TRBJ1-5, is EPEVTQTPSHQVTQMGQEVILRCVPISNHLYFYWYRQILGQKVEFLVSFYNNEISEKSEIFDDQFSVERPDGSNFTLKIRSTKLEDSAMYFCASSPYRTGNQPQHFGDGTRLSIL.

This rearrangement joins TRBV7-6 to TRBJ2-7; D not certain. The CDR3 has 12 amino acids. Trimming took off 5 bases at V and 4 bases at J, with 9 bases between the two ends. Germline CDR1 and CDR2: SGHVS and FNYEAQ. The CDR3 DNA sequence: TGTGCCAGCAGCCTAAGTGGTTACGAGCAGTACTTC. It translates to CASSLSGYEQYF.

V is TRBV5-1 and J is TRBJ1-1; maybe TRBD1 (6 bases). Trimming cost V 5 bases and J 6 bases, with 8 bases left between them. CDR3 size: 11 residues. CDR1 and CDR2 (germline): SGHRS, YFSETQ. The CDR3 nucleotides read TGCGCCAGCAGGCAGGGGTCTGAAGCTTTCTTT. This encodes CASRQGSEAFF.

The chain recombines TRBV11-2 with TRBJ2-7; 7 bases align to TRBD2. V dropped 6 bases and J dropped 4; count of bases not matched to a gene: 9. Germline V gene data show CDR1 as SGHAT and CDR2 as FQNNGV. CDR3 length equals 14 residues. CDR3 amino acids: CASSISGTEYEQYF. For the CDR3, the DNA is TGTGCCAGCAGTATAAGCGGGACCGAGTACGAGCAGTACTTC.

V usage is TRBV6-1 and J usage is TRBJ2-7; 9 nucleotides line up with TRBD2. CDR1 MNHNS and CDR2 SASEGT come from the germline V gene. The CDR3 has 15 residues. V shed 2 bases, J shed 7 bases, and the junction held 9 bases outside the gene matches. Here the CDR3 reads CASSESQGGRGEQYF. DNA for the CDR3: TGTGCCAGCAGTGAATCCCAGGGCGGGAGGGGAGAGCAGTACTTC.

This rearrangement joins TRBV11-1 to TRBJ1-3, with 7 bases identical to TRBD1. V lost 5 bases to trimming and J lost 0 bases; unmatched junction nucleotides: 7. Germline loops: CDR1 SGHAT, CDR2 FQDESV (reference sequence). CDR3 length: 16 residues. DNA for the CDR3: TGTGCCAGCAGCCCTAGACAGGGATCCTCTGGAAACACCATATATTTT. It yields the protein CASSPRQGSSGNTIYF.

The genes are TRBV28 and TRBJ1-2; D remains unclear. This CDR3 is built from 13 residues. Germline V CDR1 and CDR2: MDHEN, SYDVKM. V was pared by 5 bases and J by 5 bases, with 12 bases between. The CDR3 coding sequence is TGTGCCAGCAGTATAACCAATAGTTATGGCTACACCTTC. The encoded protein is CASSITNSYGYTF.

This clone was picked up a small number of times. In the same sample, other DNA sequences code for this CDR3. CDR3 sequence: CASSTGTAYNSPLHF. The CDR3 bases are TGTGCCAGTAGTACCGGGACAGCCTATAATTCACCCCTCCACTTT. This chain joins TRBV19 and TRBJ1-6; 7 bases agree with TRBD1. Germline CDR1 LNHDA, CDR2 SQIVND (reference sequence). V lost 4 bases and J lost 2; bases outside the gene matches: 2. CDR3 size: 15 residues.

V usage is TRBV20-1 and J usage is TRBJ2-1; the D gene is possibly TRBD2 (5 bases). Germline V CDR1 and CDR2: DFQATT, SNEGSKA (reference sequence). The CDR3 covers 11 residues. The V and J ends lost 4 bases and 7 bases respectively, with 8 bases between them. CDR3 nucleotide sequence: TGCAGTGCTACCCGGACTAATGAGCAGTTCTTC. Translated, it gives CSATRTNEQFF.

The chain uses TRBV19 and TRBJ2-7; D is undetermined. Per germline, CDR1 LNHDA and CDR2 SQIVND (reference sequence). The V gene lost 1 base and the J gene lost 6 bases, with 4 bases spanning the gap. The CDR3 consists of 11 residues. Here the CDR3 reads CASSIGGEQYF. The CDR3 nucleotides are TGTGCCAGTAGTATAGGAGGCGAGCAGTACTTC. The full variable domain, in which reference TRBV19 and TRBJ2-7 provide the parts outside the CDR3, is DGGITQSPKYLFRKEGQNVTLSCEQNLNHDAMYWYRQDPGQGLRLIYYSQIVNDFQKGDIAEGYSVSREKKESFPLTVTSAQKNPTAFYLCASSIGGEQYFGPGTRLTVT.

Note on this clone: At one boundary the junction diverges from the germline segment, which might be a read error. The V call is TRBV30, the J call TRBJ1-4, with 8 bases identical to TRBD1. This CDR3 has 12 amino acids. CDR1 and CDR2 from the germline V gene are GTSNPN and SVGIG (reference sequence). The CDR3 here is CAWSIVRGDRTF. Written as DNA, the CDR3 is TGTGCCTGGAGTATAGTTAGGGGGGACAGGACGTTT. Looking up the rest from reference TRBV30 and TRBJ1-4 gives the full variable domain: SQTIHQWPATLVQPVGSPLSLECTVEGTSNPNLYWYRQAAGRGLQLLFYSVGIGQISSEVPQNLSASRPQDRQFILSSKKLLLSDSGFYLCAWSIVRGDRTFGSGTQLSVL.

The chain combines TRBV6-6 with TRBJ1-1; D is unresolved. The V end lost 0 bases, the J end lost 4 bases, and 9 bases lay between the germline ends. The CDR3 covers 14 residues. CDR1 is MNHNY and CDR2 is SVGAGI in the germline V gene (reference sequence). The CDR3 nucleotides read TGTGCCAGCAGTTACTCGAACGGTCTCACTGAAGCTTTCTTT. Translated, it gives CASSYSNGLTEAFF.

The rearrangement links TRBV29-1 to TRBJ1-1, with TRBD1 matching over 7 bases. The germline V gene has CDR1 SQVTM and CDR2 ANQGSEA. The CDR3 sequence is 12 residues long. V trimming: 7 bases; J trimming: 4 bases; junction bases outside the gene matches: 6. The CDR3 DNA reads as TGCAGCGCGCGACAGGGTGTCACTGAAGCTTTCTTT. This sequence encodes CSARQGVTEAFF. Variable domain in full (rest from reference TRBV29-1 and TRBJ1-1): SAVISQKPSRDICQRGTSLTIQCQVDSQVTMMFWYRQQPGQSLTLIATANQGSEATYESGFVIDKFPISRPNLTFSTLTVSNMSPEDSSIYLCSARQGVTEAFFGQGTRLTVV.

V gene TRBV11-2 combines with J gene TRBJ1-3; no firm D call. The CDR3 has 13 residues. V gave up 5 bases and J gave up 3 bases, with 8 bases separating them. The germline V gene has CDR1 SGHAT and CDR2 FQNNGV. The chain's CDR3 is CASSHSSGNTIYF. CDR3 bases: TGTGCCAGCAGCCACAGCAGTGGAAACACCATATATTTT.

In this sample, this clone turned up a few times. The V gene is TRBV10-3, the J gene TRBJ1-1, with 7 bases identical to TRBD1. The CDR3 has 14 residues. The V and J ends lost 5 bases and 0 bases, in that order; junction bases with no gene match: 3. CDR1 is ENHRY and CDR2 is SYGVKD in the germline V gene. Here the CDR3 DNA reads TGTGCCATCAGTCCAACAGGGGTGAACACTGAAGCTTTCTTT. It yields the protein CAISPTGVNTEAFF.

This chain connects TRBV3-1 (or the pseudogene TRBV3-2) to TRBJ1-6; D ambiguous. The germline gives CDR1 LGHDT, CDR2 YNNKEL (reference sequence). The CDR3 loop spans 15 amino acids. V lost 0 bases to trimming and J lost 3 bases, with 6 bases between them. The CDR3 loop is CASSQDTGYNSPLHF. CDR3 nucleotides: TGTGCCAGCAGCCAAGACACGGGCTATAATTCACCCCTCCACTTT.

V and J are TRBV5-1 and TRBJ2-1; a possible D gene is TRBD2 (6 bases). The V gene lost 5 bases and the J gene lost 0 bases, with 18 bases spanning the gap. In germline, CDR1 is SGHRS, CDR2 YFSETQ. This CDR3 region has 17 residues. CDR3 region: CASSRVAVLSSYNEQFF. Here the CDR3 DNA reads TGCGCCAGCAGTCGGGTAGCGGTGCTGAGCTCCTACAATGAGCAGTTCTTC.

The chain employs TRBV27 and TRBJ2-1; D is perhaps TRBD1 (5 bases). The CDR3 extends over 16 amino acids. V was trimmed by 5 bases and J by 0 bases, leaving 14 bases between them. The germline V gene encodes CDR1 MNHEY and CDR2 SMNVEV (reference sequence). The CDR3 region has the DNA TGTGCCAGCAGTCCCGGACACGAGAGCTCCTACAATGAGCAGTTCTTC. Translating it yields CASSPGHESSYNEQFF.

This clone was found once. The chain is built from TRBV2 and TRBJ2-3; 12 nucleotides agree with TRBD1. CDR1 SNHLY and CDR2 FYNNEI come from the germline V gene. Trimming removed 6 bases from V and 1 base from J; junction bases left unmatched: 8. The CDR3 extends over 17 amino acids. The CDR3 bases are TGTGCCAGCAGGTCCCGGGACAGGGGGCGACGCACAGATACGCAGTATTTT. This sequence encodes CASRSRDRGRRTDTQYF. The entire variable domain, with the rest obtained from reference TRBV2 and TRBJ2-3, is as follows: EPEVTQTPSHQVTQMGQEVILRCVPISNHLYFYWYRQILGQKVEFLVSFYNNEISEKSEIFDDQFSVERPDGSNFTLKIRSTKLEDSAMYFCASRSRDRGRRTDTQYFGPGTRLTVL.

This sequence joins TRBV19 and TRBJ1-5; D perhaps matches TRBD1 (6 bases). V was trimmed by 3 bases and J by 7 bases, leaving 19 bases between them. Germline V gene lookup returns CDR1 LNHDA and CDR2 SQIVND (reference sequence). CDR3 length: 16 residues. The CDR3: CASSIRSPPDSQPQHF. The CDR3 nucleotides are TGTGCCAGTAGTATCAGGTCCCCCCCGGACAGCCAGCCCCAGCATTTT.

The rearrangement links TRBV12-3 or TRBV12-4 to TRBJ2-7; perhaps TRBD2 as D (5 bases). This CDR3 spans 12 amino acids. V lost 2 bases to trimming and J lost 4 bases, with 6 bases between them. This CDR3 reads CASSLRGYEQYF. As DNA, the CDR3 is TGTGCCAGCAGTTTACGAGGGTACGAGCAGTACTTC.

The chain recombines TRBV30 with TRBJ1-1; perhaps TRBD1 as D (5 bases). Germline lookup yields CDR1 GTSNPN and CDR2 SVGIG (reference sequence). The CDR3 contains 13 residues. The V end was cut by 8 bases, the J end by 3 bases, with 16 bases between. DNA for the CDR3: TGTGCCCGCTCTCAGGGTTTTGACACTGAAGCTTTCTTT. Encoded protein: CARSQGFDTEAFF.